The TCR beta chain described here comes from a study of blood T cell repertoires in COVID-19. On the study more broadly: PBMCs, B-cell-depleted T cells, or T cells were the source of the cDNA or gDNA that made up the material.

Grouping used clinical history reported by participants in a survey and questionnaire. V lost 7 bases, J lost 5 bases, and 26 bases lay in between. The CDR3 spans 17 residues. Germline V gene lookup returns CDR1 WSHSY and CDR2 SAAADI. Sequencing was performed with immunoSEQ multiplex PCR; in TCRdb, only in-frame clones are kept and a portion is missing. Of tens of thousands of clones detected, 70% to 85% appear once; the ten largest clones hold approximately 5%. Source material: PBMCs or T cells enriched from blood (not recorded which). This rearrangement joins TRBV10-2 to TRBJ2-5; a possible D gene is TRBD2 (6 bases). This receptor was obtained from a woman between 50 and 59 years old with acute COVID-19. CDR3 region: CASKGTQGTLRGETQYF. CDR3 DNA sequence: TGCGCCAGCAAGGGCACTCAAGGAACCCTACGGGGGGAGACCCAGTACTTC.